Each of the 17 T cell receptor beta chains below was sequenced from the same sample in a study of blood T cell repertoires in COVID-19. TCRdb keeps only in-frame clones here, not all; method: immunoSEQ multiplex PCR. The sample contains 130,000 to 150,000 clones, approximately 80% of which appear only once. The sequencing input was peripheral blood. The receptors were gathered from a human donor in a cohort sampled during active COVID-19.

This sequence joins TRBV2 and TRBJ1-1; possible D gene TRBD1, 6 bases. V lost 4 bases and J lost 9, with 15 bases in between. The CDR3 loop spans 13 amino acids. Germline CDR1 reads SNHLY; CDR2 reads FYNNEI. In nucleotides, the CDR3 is TGTGCCAGCAGTGTACAGGGTGGGTCCCAAGCTTTCTTT. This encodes CASSVQGGSQAFF.

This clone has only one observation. The DNA of the CDR3 is TGTGCCAGCAGCGTAGGTGGGCGGGGATCCTACGAGCAGTACTTC. Encoded protein: CASSVGGRGSYEQYF. This chain connects TRBV9 to TRBJ2-7; possibly TRBD2 for D (6 bases). Germline CDR1 is SGDLS and CDR2 is YYNGEE. Trimming removed 0 bases from V and 1 base from J, with 11 bases in between. CDR3 length: 15 amino acids.

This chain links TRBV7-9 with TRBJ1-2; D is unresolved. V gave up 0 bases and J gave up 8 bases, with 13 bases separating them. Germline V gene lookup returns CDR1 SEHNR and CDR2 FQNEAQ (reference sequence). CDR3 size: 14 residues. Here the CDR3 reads CASSLAAERGGYTF. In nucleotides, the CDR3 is TGTGCCAGCAGCTTAGCTGCAGAAAGAGGAGGCTACACCTTC.

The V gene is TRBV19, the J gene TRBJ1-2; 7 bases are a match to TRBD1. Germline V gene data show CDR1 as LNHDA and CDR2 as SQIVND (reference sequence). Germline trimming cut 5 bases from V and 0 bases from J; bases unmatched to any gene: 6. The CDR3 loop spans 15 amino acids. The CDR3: CASSAGQTSNYGYTF. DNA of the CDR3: TGTGCCAGTAGTGCGGGACAGACCTCTAACTATGGCTACACCTTC.

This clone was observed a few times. The CDR3 spells CASKQGASYNSPLHF. CDR3 nucleotide sequence: TGTGCCAGCAAACAGGGAGCCTCCTATAATTCACCCCTCCACTTT. The genes are TRBV6-5 and TRBJ1-6; D might be TRBD1 (6 bases). V shed 7 bases and J shed 0 bases, with 10 bases lying between them. The V gene's germline CDR1 is MNHEY and CDR2 SVGAGI. This CDR3 is built from 15 residues.

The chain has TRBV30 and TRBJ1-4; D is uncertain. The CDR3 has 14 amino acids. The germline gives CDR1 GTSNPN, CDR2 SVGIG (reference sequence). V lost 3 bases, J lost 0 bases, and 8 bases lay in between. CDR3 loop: CAWRRDPTNEKLFF. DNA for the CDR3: TGTGCCTGGAGGAGGGATCCAACTAATGAAAAACTGTTTTTT.

The CDR3 region has the DNA TGTGCCAGCAGCCCTCGGACAGGTCGGGACACTGAAGCTTTCTTT. This translates into CASSPRTGRDTEAFF. The rearrangement uses TRBV7-2 and TRBJ1-1; 7 bases match TRBD1. Looked up from germline, CDR1 is SGHTA and CDR2 is FQGNSA. V was clipped by 5 bases and J by 3 bases; unmatched bases: 9. The CDR3 runs to 15 residues.

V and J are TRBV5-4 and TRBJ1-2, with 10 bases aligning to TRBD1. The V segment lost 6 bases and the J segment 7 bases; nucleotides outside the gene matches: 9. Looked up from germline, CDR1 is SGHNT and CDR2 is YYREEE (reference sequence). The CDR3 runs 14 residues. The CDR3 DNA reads TGTGCCAGCATCGGACAGGGGGGAAGCGGTGGCTACACCTTC. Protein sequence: CASIGQGGSGGYTF.

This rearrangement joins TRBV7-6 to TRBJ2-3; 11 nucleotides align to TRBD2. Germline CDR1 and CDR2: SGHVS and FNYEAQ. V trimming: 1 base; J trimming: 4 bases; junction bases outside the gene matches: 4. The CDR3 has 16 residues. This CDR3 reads CASSLGLAGGADTQYF. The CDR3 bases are TGTGCCAGCAGCTTAGGGCTAGCGGGGGGTGCAGATACGCAGTATTTT.

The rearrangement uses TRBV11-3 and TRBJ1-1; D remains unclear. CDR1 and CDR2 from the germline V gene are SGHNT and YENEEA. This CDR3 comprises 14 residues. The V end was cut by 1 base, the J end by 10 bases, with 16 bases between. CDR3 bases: TGTGCCAGCAGCTTAGCGCACCCCGAGTCTGGAGCTTTCTTT. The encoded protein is CASSLAHPESGAFF.

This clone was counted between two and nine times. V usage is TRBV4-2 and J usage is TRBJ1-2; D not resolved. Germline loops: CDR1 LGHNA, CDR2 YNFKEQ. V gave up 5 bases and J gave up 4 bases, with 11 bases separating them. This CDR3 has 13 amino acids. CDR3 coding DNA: TGTGCCAGCAGCGCCGAGACGGGCTATGGCTACACCTTC. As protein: CASSAETGYGYTF.

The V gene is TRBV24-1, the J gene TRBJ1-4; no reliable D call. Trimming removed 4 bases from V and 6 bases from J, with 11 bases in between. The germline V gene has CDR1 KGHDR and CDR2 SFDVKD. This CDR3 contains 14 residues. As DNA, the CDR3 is TGTGCCACCAGTGACGGCGACGGGGATGAAAAACTGTTTTTT. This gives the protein CATSDGDGDEKLFF.

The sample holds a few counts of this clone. The CDR3 coding sequence is TGTGCCAGCAGTTTTTCGCGGGACAGGGGCAATCAGCCCCAGCATTTT. Translation gives CASSFSRDRGNQPQHF. The chain is built from TRBV6-5 and TRBJ1-5; 9 bases are a match to TRBD1. In germline, CDR1 is MNHEY, CDR2 SVGAGI. V gave up 4 bases and J gave up 2 bases; unmatched junction bases: 6. The CDR3 covers 16 residues.

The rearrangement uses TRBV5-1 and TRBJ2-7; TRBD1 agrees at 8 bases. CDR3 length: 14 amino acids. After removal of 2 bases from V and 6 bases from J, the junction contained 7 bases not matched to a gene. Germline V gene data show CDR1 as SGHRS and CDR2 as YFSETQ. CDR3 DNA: TGCGCCAGCAGCTTCGGACAGGGAGTGGGCGAGCAGTACTTC. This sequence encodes CASSFGQGVGEQYF.

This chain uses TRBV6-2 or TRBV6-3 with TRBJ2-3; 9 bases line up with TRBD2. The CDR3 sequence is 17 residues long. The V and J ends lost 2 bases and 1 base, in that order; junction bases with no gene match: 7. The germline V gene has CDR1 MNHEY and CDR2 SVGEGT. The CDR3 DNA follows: TGTGCCAGCAGTTACGGCGGCAGGACTAGCGGCACAGATACGCAGTATTTT. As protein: CASSYGGRTSGTDTQYF.

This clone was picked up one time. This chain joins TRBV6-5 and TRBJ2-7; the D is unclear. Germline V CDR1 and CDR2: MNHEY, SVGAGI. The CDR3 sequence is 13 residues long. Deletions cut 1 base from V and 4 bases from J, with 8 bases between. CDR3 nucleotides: TGTGCCAGCAGTTACTTTAGAGGTTACGAGCAGTACTTC. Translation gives CASSYFRGYEQYF.

CDR3 protein: CASSYSTVLDSPLHF. The DNA for the CDR3 is TGTGCCAGCAGTTACTCTACGGTCTTAGATTCACCCCTCCACTTT. This sequence joins TRBV6-5 and TRBJ1-6, with D unclear. Trimming took off 0 bases at V and 8 bases at J, with 11 bases between the two ends. Looked up from germline, CDR1 is MNHEY and CDR2 is SVGAGI. There are 15 residues in the CDR3.